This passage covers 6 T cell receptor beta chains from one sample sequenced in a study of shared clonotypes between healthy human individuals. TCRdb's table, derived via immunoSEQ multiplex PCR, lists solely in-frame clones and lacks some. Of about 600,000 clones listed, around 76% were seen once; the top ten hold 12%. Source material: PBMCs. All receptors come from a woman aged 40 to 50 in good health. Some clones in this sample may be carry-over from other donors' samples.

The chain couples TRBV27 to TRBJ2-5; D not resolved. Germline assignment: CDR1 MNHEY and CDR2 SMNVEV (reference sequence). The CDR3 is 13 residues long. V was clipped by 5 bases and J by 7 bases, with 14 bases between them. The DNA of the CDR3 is TGTGCCAGCAGTCCCACCCCCAGTGCGACCCAGTACTTC. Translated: CASSPTPSATQYF.

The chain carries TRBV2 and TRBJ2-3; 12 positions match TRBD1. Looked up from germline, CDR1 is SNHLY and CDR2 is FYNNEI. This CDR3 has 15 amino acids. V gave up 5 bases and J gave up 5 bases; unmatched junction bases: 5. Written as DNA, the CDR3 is TGTGCCAGCAGTCCGGGACAGGGGGCTCTAGATACGCAGTATTTT. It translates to CASSPGQGALDTQYF.

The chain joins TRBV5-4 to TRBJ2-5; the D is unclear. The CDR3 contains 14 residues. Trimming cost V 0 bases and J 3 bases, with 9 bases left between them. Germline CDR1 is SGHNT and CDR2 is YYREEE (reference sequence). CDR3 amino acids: CASSLGVAEETQYF. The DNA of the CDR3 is TGTGCCAGCAGCTTGGGGGTAGCTGAAGAGACCCAGTACTTC.

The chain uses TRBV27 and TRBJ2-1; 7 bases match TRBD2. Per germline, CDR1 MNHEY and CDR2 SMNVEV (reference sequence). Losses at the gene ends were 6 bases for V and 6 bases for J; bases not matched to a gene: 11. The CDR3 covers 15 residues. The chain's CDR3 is CASSRRAGEFNEQFF. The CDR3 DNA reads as TGTGCCAGCAGCCGAAGGGCGGGAGAGTTCAATGAGCAGTTCTTC.

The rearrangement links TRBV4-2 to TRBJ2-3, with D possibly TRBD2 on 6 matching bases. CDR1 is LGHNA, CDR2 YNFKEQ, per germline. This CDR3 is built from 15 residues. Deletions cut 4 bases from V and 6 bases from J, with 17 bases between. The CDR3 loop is CASSPFEGTGDTQYF. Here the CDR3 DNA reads TGTGCCAGCAGCCCCTTCGAAGGGACTGGGGATACGCAGTATTTT.

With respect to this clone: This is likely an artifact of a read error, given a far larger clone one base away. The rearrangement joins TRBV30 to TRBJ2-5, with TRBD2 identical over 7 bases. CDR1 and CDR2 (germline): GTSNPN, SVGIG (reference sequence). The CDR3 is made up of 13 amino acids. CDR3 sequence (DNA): TGTGCCTTGAGTGCGCCAGCGGGGGAGACCCAGTACTTC. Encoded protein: CALSAPAGETQYF.